Below, 25 T cell receptor beta chains from the same sample are listed, as sequenced in a study of blood T cell repertoires in COVID-19. This table comes from immunoSEQ multiplex PCR, and its TCRdb copy is limited to in-frame clones, with some not included. This sample has 140,000 or so clones; about 85% occur once, and the top ten carry 6.2%. Sequences were obtained from PBMCs or T cells enriched from blood (not recorded which). The receptors were sampled from a woman aged 40 to 50 who had recovered from COVID-19.

Only a few counts were recorded for this clone. The identical CDR3 is also encoded by other nucleotide sequences in the sample. The chain is built from TRBV30 and TRBJ1-6; 9 bases are a match to TRBD1. The CDR3 loop spans 15 amino acids. Trimming at V came to 4 bases and at J to 3 bases, leaving 4 bases not matched to a gene. The germline CDR1 and CDR2 sequences are GTSNPN and SVGIG (reference sequence). CDR3 sequence reads: CAWTDRGSYNSPLHF. In nucleotides, the CDR3 is TGTGCCTGGACTGACAGGGGGAGCTATAATTCACCCCTCCACTTT.

The chain is built from TRBV19 and TRBJ1-3; D remains ambiguous. The CDR3 is made up of 14 amino acids. Trimming removed 0 bases from V and 3 bases from J, with 6 bases in between. Germline V gives CDR1 LNHDA, CDR2 SQIVND (reference sequence). CDR3 DNA sequence: TGTGCCAGTAGTATAGACGGGAGTGGAAACACCATATATTTT. It is translated as CASSIDGSGNTIYF.

This chain joins TRBV4-1 and TRBJ1-3, with 7 bases matching TRBD1. The trim removed 4 bases at V and 0 bases at J, leaving 9 bases unmatched. CDR3 length: 17 residues. From germline, CDR1 is MGHRA and CDR2 YSYEKL. The CDR3, as DNA: TGCGCCAGCAGCCCGGGGGCAGGGGGATTCTCTGGAAACACCATATATTTT. Its protein product is CASSPGAGGFSGNTIYF.

The V and J genes are TRBV12-3 or TRBV12-4 and TRBJ1-2, with D tentatively TRBD1 (6 bases). The V end lost 10 bases, the J end lost 2 bases, and 14 bases lay between the germline ends. This CDR3 has 13 amino acids. The CDR3 nucleotides are TGTGCCACCCACAGGACAGCCAACTATGGCTACACCTTC. As protein: CATHRTANYGYTF.

J is TRBJ2-1 and V is TRBV5-4; D may be TRBD1 (5 bases). The germline CDR1 and CDR2 sequences are SGHNT and YYREEE (reference sequence). The CDR3 is made up of 13 amino acids. Trimming cost V 4 bases and J 8 bases, with 13 bases left between them. CDR3 DNA sequence: TGTGCCAGCAGCCATGAATCACAGGATGAGCAGTTCTTC. Protein sequence: CASSHESQDEQFF. The full variable domain, in which reference TRBV5-4 and TRBJ2-1 provide the parts outside the CDR3, is ETGVTQSPTHLIKTRGQQVTLRCSSQSGHNTVSWYQQALGQGPQFIFQYYREEENGRGNFPPRFSGLQFPNYSSELNVNALELDDSALYLCASSHESQDEQFFGPGTRLTVL.

The chain couples TRBV7-2 to TRBJ2-1, with D possibly TRBD1 on 5 matching bases. V lost 3 bases and J 7 bases, leaving 7 bases between the germline ends. CDR1 and CDR2 (germline): SGHTA, FQGNSA. CDR3 length equals 12 residues. The CDR3: CASSFRENEQFF. The CDR3 DNA reads TGTGCCAGCAGCTTCAGGGAAAATGAGCAGTTCTTC.

The chain recombines TRBV7-9 with TRBJ2-1, with 9 nucleotides matching TRBD2. The V segment lost 5 bases and the J segment 5 bases; nucleotides outside the gene matches: 4. CDR1 SEHNR and CDR2 FQNEAQ come from the germline V gene (reference sequence). The CDR3 length is 14 residues. CDR3 DNA sequence: TGTGCCAGCAGCCGGACTAGCGCCGACAATGAGCAGTTCTTC. This translates into CASSRTSADNEQFF. Variable domain in full (rest from reference TRBV7-9 and TRBJ2-1): DTGVSQNPRHKITKRGQNVTFRCDPISEHNRLYWYRQTLGQGPEFLTYFQNEAQLEKSRLLSDRFSAERPKGSFSTLEIQRTEQGDSAMYLCASSRTSADNEQFFGPGTRLTVL.

The V and J genes are TRBV12-3 or TRBV12-4 and TRBJ2-4, with D possibly being TRBD1 (6 bases). The V end lost 5 bases, the J end lost 7 bases, and 9 bases lay between the germline ends. This CDR3 region has 12 residues. The CDR3 sequence is CASSPQGNIQYF. CDR3 nucleotide sequence: TGTGCCAGCAGTCCTCAGGGGAACATTCAGTACTTC.

The chain couples TRBV6-2 or TRBV6-3 to TRBJ2-3; 8 bases are a match to TRBD2. The CDR3 is 15 amino acids. From germline, CDR1 is MNHEY and CDR2 SVGEGT. The V segment lost 2 bases and the J segment 2 bases; nucleotides outside the gene matches: 3. CDR3 DNA sequence: TGTGCCAGCAGTTACCGCGGGGGGCCCACAGATACGCAGTATTTT. This gives the protein CASSYRGGPTDTQYF.

V gene TRBV7-9 combines with J gene TRBJ1-2; D is unclear. Germline assignment: CDR1 SEHNR and CDR2 FQNEAQ (reference sequence). V was cut by 0 bases and J by 5 bases, with 7 bases left in between. This CDR3 is built from 13 residues. The CDR3 sequence is CASSLALAYGYTF. CDR3 nucleotide sequence: TGTGCCAGCAGCTTAGCTCTGGCATATGGCTACACCTTC. Full variable domain (remainder filled in from reference TRBV7-9 and TRBJ1-2): DTGVSQNPRHKITKRGQNVTFRCDPISEHNRLYWYRQTLGQGPEFLTYFQNEAQLEKSRLLSDRFSAERPKGSFSTLEIQRTEQGDSAMYLCASSLALAYGYTFGSGTRLTVV.

This chain's CDR3 is CAWSVRRGNQPQHF. CDR3 sequence (DNA): TGTGCCTGGAGTGTACGGCGGGGCAATCAGCCCCAGCATTTT. V is TRBV30 and J is TRBJ1-5; no clear D. Germline V gene lookup returns CDR1 GTSNPN and CDR2 SVGIG (reference sequence). This CDR3 spans 14 amino acids. V was cut by 0 bases and J by 2 bases, with 8 bases left in between.

This chain joins TRBV7-9 and TRBJ2-5, with D maybe TRBD2 (6 bases). CDR1 is SEHNR, CDR2 FQNEAQ, per germline (reference sequence). This CDR3 comprises 13 residues. Trimming took 5 bases from V and 5 from J, leaving 12 bases between them. The chain's CDR3 is CASSPARGETQYF. The CDR3 bases are TGTGCCAGCAGCCCCGCCCGGGGGGAGACCCAGTACTTC. The whole variable domain, filled in from reference TRBV7-9 and TRBJ2-5, reads DTGVSQNPRHKITKRGQNVTFRCDPISEHNRLYWYRQTLGQGPEFLTYFQNEAQLEKSRLLSDRFSAERPKGSFSTLEIQRTEQGDSAMYLCASSPARGETQYFGPGTRLLVL.

This chain connects TRBV10-1 to TRBJ2-1; D perhaps matches TRBD2 (5 bases). Trimming removed 0 bases at V and 0 bases at J, with 9 bases between. This CDR3 is built from 16 residues. Germline V gives CDR1 WNHNN, CDR2 SYGVQD (reference sequence). This chain's CDR3 is CASSESPGSSYNEQFF. The CDR3 nucleotides are TGCGCCAGCAGTGAGTCTCCGGGAAGCTCCTACAATGAGCAGTTCTTC.

The chain is built from TRBV5-1 and TRBJ1-2, with D perhaps TRBD1 (5 bases). V lost 1 base and J 2 bases, leaving 12 bases between the germline ends. The CDR3 runs to 15 residues. CDR1 is SGHRS and CDR2 is YFSETQ in the germline V gene. For the CDR3, the DNA is TGCGCCAGCAGCTTGACGAGGGGAGGGAACTATGGCTACACCTTC. Protein product: CASSLTRGGNYGYTF.

V gene TRBV3-1 (or the pseudogene TRBV3-2) combines with J gene TRBJ2-1, with 13 bases aligning to TRBD2. The CDR3 length is 16 residues. The V gene end was trimmed by 4 bases and the J gene end by 8 bases; junction bases not matched to a gene: 8. Germline V gives CDR1 LGHDT, CDR2 YNNKEL (reference sequence). CDR3 residues: CASSRTGTSGIDEQFF. CDR3 nucleotides: TGTGCCAGCAGCCGGACCGGGACTAGCGGGATCGATGAGCAGTTCTTC.

The chain employs TRBV4-1 and TRBJ2-6; D is undetermined. V lost 3 bases and J 0 bases, leaving 9 bases between the germline ends. Germline V gene sequence: CDR1 MGHRA, CDR2 YSYEKL. The CDR3 is made up of 16 amino acids. Here the CDR3 DNA reads TGCGCCAGCAGCCAGACTCCGGGCTCTGGGGCCAACGTCCTGACTTTC. It specifies CASSQTPGSGANVLTF.

This clone has a single count. The gene calls are TRBV24-1 and TRBJ1-1; the D is unclear. The CDR3 contains 13 residues. V was cut by 4 bases and J by 7 bases, with 12 bases left in between. Germline loops: CDR1 KGHDR, CDR2 SFDVKD. CDR3 DNA: TGTGCCACCAGTGAACCCCAGCAGGTTGAAGCTTTCTTT. Encoded protein: CATSEPQQVEAFF.

This rearrangement joins TRBV5-1 to TRBJ2-2; D remains unclear. This CDR3 has 13 residues. The V gene lost 0 bases and the J gene lost 9 bases, with 9 bases spanning the gap. Germline values: CDR1 SGHRS, CDR2 YFSETQ. The CDR3 spells CASSLGLARELFF. CDR3 coding DNA: TGCGCCAGCAGCTTGGGACTCGCCCGGGAGCTGTTTTTT.

This sequence joins TRBV18 and TRBJ1-1; D possibly corresponds to TRBD1 (5 bases). The V gene lost 2 bases and the J gene lost 1 base, with 8 bases spanning the gap. CDR1 and CDR2 (germline): KGHSH, LQKENI. This CDR3 spans 14 amino acids. CDR3: CASSPVTGNTEAFF. The DNA for the CDR3 is TGTGCCAGCTCACCAGTCACAGGGAACACTGAAGCTTTCTTT.

V is TRBV14 and J is TRBJ1-5; no clear D gene. V gave up 1 base and J gave up 5 bases, with 12 bases separating them. This CDR3 region has 15 residues. Per the germline V gene, CDR1 is SGHDN and CDR2 is FVKESK. The CDR3 coding sequence is TGTGCCAGCAGCCAAGGGGAGGGTTACGATCAGCCCCAGCATTTT. Its translation: CASSQGEGYDQPQHF.

The chain's CDR3 is CASSSGSIRVDGYTF. In nucleotides, the CDR3 is TGTGCCAGCAGCTCGGGGTCTATACGGGTTGATGGCTACACCTTC. The chain links TRBV7-9 to TRBJ1-2, with unresolved D. V shed 4 bases and J shed 6 bases, with 18 bases lying between them. Germline values: CDR1 SEHNR, CDR2 FQNEAQ (reference sequence). CDR3 length: 15 residues.

This chain connects TRBV9 to TRBJ1-1, with TRBD1 matching over 9 bases. CDR1 and CDR2 (germline): SGDLS, YYNGEE. V was pared by 4 bases and J by 1 base, with 11 bases of the junction left unmatched. There are 17 residues in the CDR3. The CDR3 DNA reads TGTGCCAGCAGCCACAATCCTACAGGGGGCAGGAACACTGAAGCTTTCTTT. It is translated as CASSHNPTGGRNTEAFF.

The J gene is TRBJ2-7, the V gene TRBV7-9, with unresolved D. The germline V gene has CDR1 SEHNR and CDR2 FQNEAQ (reference sequence). The CDR3 has 13 residues. V lost 4 bases to trimming and J lost 3 bases, with 10 bases between them. The CDR3 DNA reads TGTGCCAGCAGCTCCCTCTTCTTCTACGAGCAGTACTTC. The encoded protein is CASSSLFFYEQYF.

The chain combines TRBV7-9 with TRBJ1-2; TRBD1 aligns across 10 bases. CDR3 length equals 17 residues. V lost 0 bases to trimming and J lost 6 bases; unmatched junction nucleotides: 10. Germline CDR1 reads SEHNR; CDR2 reads FQNEAQ (reference sequence). The CDR3 region has the DNA TGTGCCAGCAGCTTAGCGGGATTAAGGGACAGGGGAAATGGCTACACCTTC. Its translation is CASSLAGLRDRGNGYTF.

The chain carries TRBV5-1 and TRBJ2-1; the match to TRBD2 covers 9 bases. Germline CDR1 reads SGHRS; CDR2 reads YFSETQ. J gave up 10 bases and V 4 bases, and 6 bases lay outside the gene matches. The CDR3 loop spans 13 amino acids. The CDR3 region has the DNA TGCGCCAGCAGCCCTCAGGGGACTAGCGAGCAGTTCTTC. Its protein product is CASSPQGTSEQFF.